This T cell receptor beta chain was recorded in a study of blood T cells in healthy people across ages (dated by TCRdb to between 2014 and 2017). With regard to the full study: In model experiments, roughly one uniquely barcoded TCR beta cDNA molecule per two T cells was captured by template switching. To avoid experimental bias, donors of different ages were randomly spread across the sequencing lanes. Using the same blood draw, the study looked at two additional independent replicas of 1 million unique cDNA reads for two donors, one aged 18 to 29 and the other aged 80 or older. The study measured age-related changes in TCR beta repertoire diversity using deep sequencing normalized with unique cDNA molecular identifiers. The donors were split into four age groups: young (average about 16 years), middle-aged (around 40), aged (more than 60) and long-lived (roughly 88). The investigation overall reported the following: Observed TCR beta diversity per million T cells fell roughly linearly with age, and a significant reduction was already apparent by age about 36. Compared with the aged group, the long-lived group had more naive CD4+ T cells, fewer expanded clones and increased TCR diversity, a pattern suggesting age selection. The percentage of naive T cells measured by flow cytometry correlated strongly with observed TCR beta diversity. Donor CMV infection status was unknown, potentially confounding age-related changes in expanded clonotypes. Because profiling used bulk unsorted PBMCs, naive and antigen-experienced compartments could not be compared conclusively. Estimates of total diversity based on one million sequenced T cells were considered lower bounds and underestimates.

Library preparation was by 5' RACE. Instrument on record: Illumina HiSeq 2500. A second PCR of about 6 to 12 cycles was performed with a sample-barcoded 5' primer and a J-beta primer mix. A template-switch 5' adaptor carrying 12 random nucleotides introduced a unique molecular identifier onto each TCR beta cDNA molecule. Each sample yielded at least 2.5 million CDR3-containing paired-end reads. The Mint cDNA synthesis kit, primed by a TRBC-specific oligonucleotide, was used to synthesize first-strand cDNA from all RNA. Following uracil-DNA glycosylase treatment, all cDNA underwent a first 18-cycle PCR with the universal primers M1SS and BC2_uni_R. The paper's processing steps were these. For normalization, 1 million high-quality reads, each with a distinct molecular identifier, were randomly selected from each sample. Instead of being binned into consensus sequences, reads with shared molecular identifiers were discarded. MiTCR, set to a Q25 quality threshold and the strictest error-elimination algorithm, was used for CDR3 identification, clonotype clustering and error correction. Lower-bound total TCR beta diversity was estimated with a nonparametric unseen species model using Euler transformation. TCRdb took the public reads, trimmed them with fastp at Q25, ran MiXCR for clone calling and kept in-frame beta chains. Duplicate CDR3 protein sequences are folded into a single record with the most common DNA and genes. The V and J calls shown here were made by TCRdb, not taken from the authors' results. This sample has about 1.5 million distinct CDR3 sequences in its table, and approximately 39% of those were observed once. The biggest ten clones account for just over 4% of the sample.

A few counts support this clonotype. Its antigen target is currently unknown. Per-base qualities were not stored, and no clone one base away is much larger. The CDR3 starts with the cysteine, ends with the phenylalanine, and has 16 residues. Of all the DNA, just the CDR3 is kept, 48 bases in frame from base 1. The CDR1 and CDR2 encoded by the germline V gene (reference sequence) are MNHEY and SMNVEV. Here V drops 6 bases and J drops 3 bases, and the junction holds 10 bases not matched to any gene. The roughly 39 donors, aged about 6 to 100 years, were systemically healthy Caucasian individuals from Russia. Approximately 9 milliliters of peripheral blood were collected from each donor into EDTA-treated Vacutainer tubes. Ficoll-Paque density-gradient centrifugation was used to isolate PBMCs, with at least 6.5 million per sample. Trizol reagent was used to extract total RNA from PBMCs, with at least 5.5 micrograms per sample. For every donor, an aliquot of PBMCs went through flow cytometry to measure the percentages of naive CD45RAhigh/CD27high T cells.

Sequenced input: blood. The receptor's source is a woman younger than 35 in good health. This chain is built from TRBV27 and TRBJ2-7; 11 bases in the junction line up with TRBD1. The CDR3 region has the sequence CASRKQGDRGYYEQYF. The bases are TGTGCCAGCAGGAAACAAGGGGACAGGGGGTACTACGAGCAGTACTTC.